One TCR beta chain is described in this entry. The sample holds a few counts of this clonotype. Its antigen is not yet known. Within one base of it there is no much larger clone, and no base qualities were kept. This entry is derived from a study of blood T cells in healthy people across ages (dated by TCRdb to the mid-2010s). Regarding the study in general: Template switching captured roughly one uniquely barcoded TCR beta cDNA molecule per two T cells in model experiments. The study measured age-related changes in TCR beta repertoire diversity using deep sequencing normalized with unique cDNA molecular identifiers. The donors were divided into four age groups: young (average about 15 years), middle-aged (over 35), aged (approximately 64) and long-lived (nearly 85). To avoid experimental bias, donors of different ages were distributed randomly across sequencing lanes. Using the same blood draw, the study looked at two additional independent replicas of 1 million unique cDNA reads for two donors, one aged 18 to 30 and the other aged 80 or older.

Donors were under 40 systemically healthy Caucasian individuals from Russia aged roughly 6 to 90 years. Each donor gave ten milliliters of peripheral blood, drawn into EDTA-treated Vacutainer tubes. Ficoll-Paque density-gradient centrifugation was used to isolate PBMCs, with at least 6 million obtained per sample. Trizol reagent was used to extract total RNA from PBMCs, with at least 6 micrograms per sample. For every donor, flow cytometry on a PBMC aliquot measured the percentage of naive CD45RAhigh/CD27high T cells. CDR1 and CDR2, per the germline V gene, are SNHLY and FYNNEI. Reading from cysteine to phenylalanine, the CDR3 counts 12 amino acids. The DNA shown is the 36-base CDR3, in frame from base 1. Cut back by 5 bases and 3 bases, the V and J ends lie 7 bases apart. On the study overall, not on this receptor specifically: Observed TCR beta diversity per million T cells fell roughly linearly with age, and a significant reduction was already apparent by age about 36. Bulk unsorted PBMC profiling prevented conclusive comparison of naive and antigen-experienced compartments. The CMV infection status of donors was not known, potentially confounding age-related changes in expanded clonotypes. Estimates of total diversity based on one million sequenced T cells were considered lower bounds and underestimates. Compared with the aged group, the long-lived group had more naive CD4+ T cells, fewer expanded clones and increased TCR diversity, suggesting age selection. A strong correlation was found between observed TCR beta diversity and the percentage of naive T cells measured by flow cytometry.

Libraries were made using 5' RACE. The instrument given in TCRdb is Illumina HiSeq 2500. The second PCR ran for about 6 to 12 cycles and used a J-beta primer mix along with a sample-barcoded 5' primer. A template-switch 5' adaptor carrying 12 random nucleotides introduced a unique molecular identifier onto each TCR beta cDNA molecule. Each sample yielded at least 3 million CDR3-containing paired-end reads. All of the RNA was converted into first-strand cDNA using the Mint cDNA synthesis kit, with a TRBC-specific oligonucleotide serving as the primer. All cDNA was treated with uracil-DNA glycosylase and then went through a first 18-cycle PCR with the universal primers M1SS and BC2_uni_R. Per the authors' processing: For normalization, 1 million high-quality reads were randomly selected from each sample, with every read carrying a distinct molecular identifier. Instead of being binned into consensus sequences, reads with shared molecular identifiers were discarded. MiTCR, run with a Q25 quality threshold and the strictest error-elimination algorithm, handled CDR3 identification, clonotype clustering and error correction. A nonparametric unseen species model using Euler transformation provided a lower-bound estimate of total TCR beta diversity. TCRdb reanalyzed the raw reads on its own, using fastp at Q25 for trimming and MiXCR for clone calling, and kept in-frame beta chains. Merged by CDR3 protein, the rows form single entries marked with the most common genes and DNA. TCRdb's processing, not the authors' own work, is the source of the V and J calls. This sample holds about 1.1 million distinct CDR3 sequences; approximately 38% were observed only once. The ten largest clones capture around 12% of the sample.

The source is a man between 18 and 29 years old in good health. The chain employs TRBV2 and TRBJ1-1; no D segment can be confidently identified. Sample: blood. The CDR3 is CASSPADTEAFF. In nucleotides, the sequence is TGTGCCAGCAGTCCTGCGGACACTGAAGCTTTCTTT.